Shown below are 18 T cell receptor beta chains from a single sample sequenced in a study of blood T cell repertoires in COVID-19. The protocol was immunoSEQ multiplex PCR, while the TCRdb copy is restricted to in-frame clones and leaves out a portion. The sample yields a few hundred thousand clones, approximately 85% seen once. Sequencing was done on a sample of PBMCs or T cells enriched from blood (not recorded which). The receptors derive from a woman between 45 and 60 years old who had recovered from COVID-19.

The chain carries TRBV19 and TRBJ1-2, with D hard to call. Germline V CDR1 and CDR2: LNHDA, SQIVND (reference sequence). Trimming cost V 6 bases and J 8 bases, with 22 bases left between them. This CDR3 has 15 residues. CDR3 nucleotide sequence: TGTGCCAGTAGCCCTCGCGGGCTTCCATTGAGGGGCTACACCTTC. It specifies CASSPRGLPLRGYTF.

The chain employs TRBV19 and TRBJ2-4; TRBD2 matches at 14 bases. This CDR3 comprises 18 residues. V shed 4 bases and J 1 base; nucleotides not matched to a gene: 6. Germline lookup yields CDR1 LNHDA and CDR2 SQIVND (reference sequence). CDR3 amino acids: CASSTGTSGSNAKNIQYF. The CDR3 coding sequence is TGTGCCAGTAGTACGGGGACTAGCGGGAGTAACGCCAAAAACATTCAGTACTTC.

J is TRBJ2-7 and V is TRBV27; 9 bases align to TRBD1. Trimming cost V 6 bases and J 2 bases; bases outside gene matches: 5. This CDR3 has 14 residues. Germline-derived CDR1 and CDR2 are MNHEY and SMNVEV (reference sequence). CDR3 sequence reads: CASSTGTGPYEQYF. CDR3 in DNA: TGTGCCAGCAGCACCGGGACAGGGCCCTACGAGCAGTACTTC.

This clone has just a few counts. This sequence joins TRBV28 and TRBJ2-5; 7 bases match TRBD1. The germline CDR1 and CDR2 sequences are MDHEN and SYDVKM. The CDR3 length is 14 residues. Unmatched junction bases numbered 11, after V lost 8 bases and J lost 5 bases. CDR3: CASAKSGTDETQYF. DNA for the CDR3: TGTGCCAGCGCCAAGTCCGGGACAGATGAGACCCAGTACTTC. The full variable domain, rest sourced from reference TRBV28 and TRBJ2-5, is DVKVTQSSRYLVKRTGEKVFLECVQDMDHENMFWYRQDPGLGLRLIYFSYDVKMKEKGDIPEGYSVSREKKERFSLILESASTNQTSMYLCASAKSGTDETQYFGPGTRLLVL.

This clone came up once. The rearrangement uses TRBV7-2 and TRBJ2-7, with TRBD1 identical over 7 bases. Trimming took 4 bases from V and 0 from J; bases not matched to a gene: 9. Germline V gene lookup returns CDR1 SGHTA and CDR2 FQGNSA. This CDR3 spans 16 amino acids. The CDR3 reads CASSSRRQGSSYEQYF. The CDR3 bases are TGTGCCAGCAGCTCCCGACGACAGGGTTCCTCCTACGAGCAGTACTTC. Combining the CDR3 with reference TRBV7-2 and TRBJ2-7 gives the whole variable domain GAGVSQSPSNKVTEKGKDVELRCDPISGHTALYWYRQSLGQGLEFLIYFQGNSAPDKSGLPSDRFSAERTGGSVSTLTIQRTQQEDSAVYLCASSSRRQGSSYEQYFGPGTRLTVT.

The chain couples TRBV10-3 to TRBJ1-3; 7 nucleotides line up with TRBD1. Germline trimming cut 4 bases from V and 0 bases from J; bases unmatched to any gene: 9. There are 17 residues in the CDR3. Germline lookup yields CDR1 ENHRY and CDR2 SYGVKD. The CDR3 DNA reads TGTGCCATCAGTGTCGTCCCAACAGGGGACTCTGGAAACACCATATATTTT. Translated, it gives CAISVVPTGDSGNTIYF.

Details on this clone: At one of its ends the junction is not consistent with the germline gene, which may arise from a read error. V gene TRBV7-7 combines with J gene TRBJ2-1; tentatively, D is TRBD2 (6 bases). CDR1 and CDR2 (germline): SSHAT, FNYEAQ (reference sequence). The CDR3 length is 15 residues. The CDR3 is CASSAYAGWDNEQFF. In DNA form, the CDR3 reads TGTGCTAGCAGCGCTTATGCGGGATGGGACAATGAGCAGTTCTTC. Full variable domain (outside the CDR3, taken from reference TRBV7-7 and TRBJ2-1): GAGVSQSPRYKVTKRGQDVTLRCDPISSHATLYWYQQALGQGPEFLTYFNYEAQPDKSGLPSDRFSAERPEGSISTLTIQRTEQRDSAMYRCASSAYAGWDNEQFFGPGTRLTVL.

As regards this clone: Other DNA sequences in this specimen translate into the identical CDR3. The gene calls are TRBV7-9 and TRBJ1-3; D may be TRBD1 (6 bases). Germline-derived CDR1 and CDR2 are SEHNR and FQNEAQ (reference sequence). The CDR3 sequence is 13 residues long. Trimming took 3 bases from V and 4 from J, leaving 7 bases between them. CDR3 sequence reads: CASSFDRGNTIYF. The CDR3 nucleotides are TGTGCCAGCAGCTTTGACAGGGGAAACACCATATATTTT.

This rearrangement joins TRBV29-1 to TRBJ1-4, with D possibly matching TRBD1 (6 bases). In germline, CDR1 is SQVTM, CDR2 ANQGSEA. Between the trimmed V and J ends, which lost 7 bases and 3 bases, there was a span of 18 bases. The CDR3 spans 15 residues. CDR3 in amino acids: CSAGTFGGSNEKLFF. The CDR3 coding sequence is TGCAGCGCCGGGACGTTTGGGGGCTCTAATGAAAAACTGTTTTTT.

The chain joins TRBV4-2 to TRBJ2-1, with TRBD2 matching over 7 bases. The V segment lost 4 bases and the J segment 0 bases; nucleotides outside the gene matches: 9. The CDR3 is 17 amino acids. The germline V gene encodes CDR1 LGHNA and CDR2 YNFKEQ. CDR3: CASSPGGASGSYNEQFF. Here the CDR3 DNA reads TGTGCCAGCAGCCCGGGAGGTGCTAGCGGCTCCTACAATGAGCAGTTCTTC.

The chain is built from TRBV30 and TRBJ1-4; the D gene is possibly TRBD1 (6 bases). CDR3 length equals 15 residues. Looked up from germline, CDR1 is GTSNPN and CDR2 is SVGIG (reference sequence). V was shortened by 4 bases and J by 4 bases, with 16 bases between the two germline ends. CDR3 region: CAWTNPGTINEKLFF. The CDR3 coding sequence is TGTGCCTGGACTAACCCGGGGACAATTAATGAAAAACTGTTTTTT.

This chain connects TRBV11-2 to TRBJ2-2, with unresolved D. Trimming shortened V by 2 bases and J by 7 bases, and 8 bases separated the two germline ends. Germline V lookup: CDR1 SGHAT, CDR2 FQNNGV. The CDR3 covers 13 residues. The CDR3 loop is CASSLIFIGELFF. The CDR3 DNA sequence: TGTGCCAGCAGCTTAATATTTATCGGGGAGCTGTTTTTT.

The genes are TRBV27 and TRBJ2-1, with D hard to call. Trimming took 0 bases from V and 3 from J, leaving 12 bases between them. Germline V gene sequence: CDR1 MNHEY, CDR2 SMNVEV (reference sequence). The CDR3 is made up of 16 amino acids. CDR3 region: CASSLSVQSFYNEQFF. For the CDR3, the DNA is TGTGCCAGCAGTTTATCCGTACAGTCTTTCTACAATGAGCAGTTCTTC.

The J gene is TRBJ2-7, the V gene TRBV25-1; 8 bases line up with TRBD1. V shed 4 bases and J 5 bases; nucleotides not matched to a gene: 4. The CDR3 runs to 13 residues. Germline CDR1 and CDR2: MGHDK and SYGVNS. CDR3 nucleotide sequence: TGTGCCAGCAGTGGGACAGGGCTCCACGAGCAGTACTTC. Protein sequence: CASSGTGLHEQYF.

The chain couples TRBV7-2 to TRBJ2-5; 10 positions agree with TRBD2. Germline V gives CDR1 SGHTA, CDR2 FQGNSA. CDR3 length equals 17 residues. V lost 1 base to trimming and J lost 3 bases; unmatched junction nucleotides: 8. CDR3 in amino acids: CASSLGWLAGVEETQYF. In DNA form, the CDR3 reads TGTGCCAGCAGCTTAGGCTGGCTAGCGGGAGTAGAAGAGACCCAGTACTTC.

This sequence joins TRBV7-8 and TRBJ1-2; unclear D gene. The V end was cut by 5 bases, the J end by 5 bases, with 12 bases between. Looked up from germline, CDR1 is SGHVS and CDR2 is FQNEAQ. The CDR3 is made up of 13 amino acids. CDR3 sequence: CASSPSGEYGYTF. CDR3 bases: TGTGCCAGCAGCCCGAGCGGGGAGTATGGCTACACCTTC.

This clone was detected only once. This chain joins TRBV5-5 and TRBJ2-7; D not resolved. Germline CDR1 is SGHKS and CDR2 is YYEKEE (reference sequence). This CDR3 region has 13 residues. Deletions cut 1 base from V and 4 bases from J, with 9 bases between. CDR3 region: CASSLSNLYEQYF. CDR3 bases: TGTGCCAGCAGCTTGAGTAACTTGTACGAGCAGTACTTC.

The chain has TRBV11-3 and TRBJ2-2; no firm D call. Looked up from germline, CDR1 is SGHNT and CDR2 is YENEEA. Between the trimmed V and J ends, which lost 5 bases and 4 bases, there was a span of 11 bases. This CDR3 is built from 14 residues. The CDR3 reads CASSPTGGTGELFF. DNA for the CDR3: TGTGCCAGCAGCCCAACCGGTGGCACCGGGGAGCTGTTTTTT.